This T cell receptor beta chain was found in a study of blood T cell repertoires in COVID-19. Original handling: Reference gene primer amplification gave estimated nucleated cell counts. Generated by immunoSEQ multiplex PCR, the TCRdb table keeps only in-frame clones and is missing some. V and J calls and clone size are those listed in that table; D and trimming were worked out from the DNA. The sample shows about 250,000 clones, around 87% of them seen only once. The count of this clone is one. Sequencing was done on a sample of PBMCs or T cells enriched from blood (not recorded which). The TCR sequence derives from a woman in her fifties or sixties who had recovered from COVID-19.

CDR3 region: CASRLPSPGQGLNEQYF. In DNA, the CDR3 is TGTGCAAGTCGCTTACCGTCCCCGGGACAGGGTCTCAACGAGCAGTACTTC. The chain couples TRBV12-2 to TRBJ2-7; the table's D gene call, TRBD1, was not cross checked with the DNA. TRBV12-2 has pseudogene status. The CDR3 has 17 residues.